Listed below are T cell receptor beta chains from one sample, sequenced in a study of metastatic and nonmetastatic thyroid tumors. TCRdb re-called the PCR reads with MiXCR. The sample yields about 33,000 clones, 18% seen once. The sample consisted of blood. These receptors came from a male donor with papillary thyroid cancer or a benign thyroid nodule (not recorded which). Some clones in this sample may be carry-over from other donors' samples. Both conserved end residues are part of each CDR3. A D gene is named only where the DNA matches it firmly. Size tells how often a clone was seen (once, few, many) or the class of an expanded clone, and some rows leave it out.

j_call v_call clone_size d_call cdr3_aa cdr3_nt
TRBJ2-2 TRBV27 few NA CASSLLNTNTGELFF TGTGCCAGCAGTCTCCTTAATACGAACACCGGGGAGCTGTTTTTT
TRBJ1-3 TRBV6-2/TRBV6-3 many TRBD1 CASRTGTGAGNTIYF TGTGCCAGCAGAACCGGGACAGGGGCTGGAAACACCATATATTTT
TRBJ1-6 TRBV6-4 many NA CASSETANSPLHF TGTGCCAGCAGTGAGACAGCTAATTCACCCCTCCACTTT
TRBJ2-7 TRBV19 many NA CASSIQADGAYEQYF TGTGCCAGTAGTATCCAGGCAGATGGGGCCTACGAGCAGTACTTC
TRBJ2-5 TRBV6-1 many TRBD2 CASSPGVAGGYRETQYF TGTGCCAGCAGTCCCGGGGTAGCGGGAGGCTACCGGGAGACCCAGTACTTC
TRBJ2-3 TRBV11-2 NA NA CASSLGQKGLGTQYF TGTGCCAGCAGCTTAGGACAAAAGGGGCTGGGTACGCAGTATTTT
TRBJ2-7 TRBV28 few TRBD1 CASSPGTGEAYEQYF TGTGCCAGCAGTCCCGGGACAGGTGAAGCCTACGAGCAGTACTTC
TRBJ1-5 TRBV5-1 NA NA CASSLARWQGYQPQHF TGCGCCAGCAGCTTGGCAAGGTGGCAGGGGTATCAGCCCCAGCATTTT
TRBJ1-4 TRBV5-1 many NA CASSELQSNEKLFF TGCGCCAGCAGCGAGTTACAGTCTAATGAAAAACTGTTTTTT
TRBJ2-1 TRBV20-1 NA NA CSASLSVSYNEQFF TGCAGTGCTAGTTTGTCGGTATCCTACAATGAGCAGTTCTTC
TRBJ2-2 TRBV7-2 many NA CASSPSRTGGKGLFF TGTGCCAGCAGTCCCTCGCGGACGGGCGGGAAAGGGCTGTTTTTT
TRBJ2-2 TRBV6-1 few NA CASSKFSNTGELFF TGTGCCAGCAGCAAATTTTCGAACACCGGGGAGCTGTTTTTT
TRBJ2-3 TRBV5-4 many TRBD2 CASSLAPLAGADTQYF TGTGCCAGCAGCTTGGCGCCACTAGCGGGCGCAGATACGCAGTATTTT
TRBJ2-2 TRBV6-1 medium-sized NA CASEGLGELFF TGTGCCAGCGAGGGGCTCGGGGAGCTGTTTTTT
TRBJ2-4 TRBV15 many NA CATSRDQGQGNIQYF TGTGCCACCAGCAGAGATCAGGGGCAGGGAAACATTCAGTACTTC